These 20 T cell receptor beta chains originate from one sample sequenced in a study of cytomegalovirus exposure and HLA in healthy donors. The PCR was carried out with 60 Vbeta primers and 13 Jbeta primers. The data were produced by immunoSEQ multiplex PCR, yet TCRdb's version contains in-frame clones alone and is incomplete. The sample yields about 140,000 clones, just under 80% seen once. The specimen was PBMCs. The receptors were sampled from a man between 25 and 39 years old in good health and CMV-seronegative.

The chain carries TRBV4-1 and TRBJ2-3, with TRBD1 matching over 7 bases. J was trimmed by 0 bases and V by 4 bases; bases with no gene match: 10. The CDR3 sequence is 17 residues long. Germline lookup yields CDR1 MGHRA and CDR2 YSYEKL. The CDR3 region has the DNA TGCGCCAGCAGCCTCCTGGACAGGCGTAGGAGCACAGATACGCAGTATTTT. Protein product: CASSLLDRRRSTDTQYF.

This clone is medium-sized (0.01 to 0.1%) in the sample. The chain links TRBV19 to TRBJ2-7, with 7 bases lining up with TRBD2. The germline CDR1 and CDR2 sequences are LNHDA and SQIVND (reference sequence). V trimming: 6 bases; J trimming: 2 bases; junction bases outside the gene matches: 4. The length of the CDR3 is 13 residues. DNA of the CDR3: TGTGCCAGTAGCGGGAGGAGCGCCTACGAGCAGTACTTC. It is translated as CASSGRSAYEQYF. The whole variable domain, remainder taken from reference TRBV19 and TRBJ2-7, is DGGITQSPKYLFRKEGQNVTLSCEQNLNHDAMYWYRQDPGQGLRLIYYSQIVNDFQKGDIAEGYSVSREKKESFPLTVTSAQKNPTAFYLCASSGRSAYEQYFGPGTRLTVT.

This chain uses TRBV27 with TRBJ2-1; the D is unclear. CDR3 length: 14 residues. V was trimmed by 3 bases and J by 7 bases, leaving 13 bases between them. CDR1 is MNHEY and CDR2 is SMNVEV in the germline V gene (reference sequence). CDR3 residues: CASSLATPRNEQFF. In DNA form, the CDR3 reads TGTGCCAGCAGTTTGGCGACACCAAGGAATGAGCAGTTCTTC.

V gene TRBV19 combines with J gene TRBJ2-7; possible D gene TRBD2, 5 bases. This CDR3 spans 15 amino acids. The ends were cut back, 4 bases at V and 0 bases at J, with 13 bases in the middle. Germline lookup yields CDR1 LNHDA and CDR2 SQIVND (reference sequence). The CDR3 bases are TGTGCCAGTAGTACCTCGGGGTCTAGCTCCTACGAGCAGTACTTC. Translation: CASSTSGSSSYEQYF.

The rearrangement uses TRBV25-1 and TRBJ1-2; 7 bases fit TRBD1. With V trimmed by 3 bases and J by 7 bases, 8 bases remained unmatched. Per the germline V gene, CDR1 is MGHDK and CDR2 is SYGVNS. CDR3 size: 14 residues. DNA of the CDR3: TGTGCCAGCAGTGACGAGGGGACAGTGGCTGGCTACACCTTC. This sequence encodes CASSDEGTVAGYTF.

This clone was counted once. This chain joins TRBV6-5 and TRBJ2-7, with 9 bases fitting TRBD2. The CDR3 consists of 13 residues. After removal of 10 bases from V and 4 bases from J, the junction contained 8 bases not matched to a gene. Germline CDR1 and CDR2: MNHEY and SVGAGI. DNA of the CDR3: TGTGCCACCTCGGGGAGCGGGAGGTACGAGCAGTACTTC. It translates to CATSGSGRYEQYF.

V usage is TRBV5-1 and J usage is TRBJ2-3; D may be TRBD2 (5 bases). CDR1 and CDR2 (germline): SGHRS, YFSETQ. The CDR3 is 14 residues long. The germline V and J ends were trimmed by 4 bases and 2 bases, with 11 bases remaining between them. DNA for the CDR3: TGCGCCAGCAGCGCCCCGGGGTTCACAGATACGCAGTATTTT. This codes for CASSAPGFTDTQYF.

The V gene is TRBV6-5, the J gene TRBJ2-3; D may be TRBD1 (5 bases). The CDR3 contains 15 residues. The V gene lost 4 bases and the J gene lost 2 bases, with 13 bases spanning the gap. Germline V lookup: CDR1 MNHEY, CDR2 SVGAGI. In nucleotides, the CDR3 is TGTGCCAGCAGTTTGGGTCAGGGCTTCACAGATACGCAGTATTTT. Translation: CASSLGQGFTDTQYF.

This clone appeared once. J is TRBJ1-1 and V is TRBV10-2, with a possible D match to TRBD1 (5 bases). Trimming left V 6 bases short and J 3 bases short, with 11 bases between. The CDR3 runs to 13 residues. From germline, CDR1 is WSHSY and CDR2 SAAADI. Here the CDR3 reads CASRAMTDTEAFF. CDR3 nucleotides: TGCGCCAGCAGGGCAATGACAGACACTGAAGCTTTCTTT.

The chain recombines TRBV6-5 with TRBJ1-2; 7 bases match TRBD1. The CDR3 extends over 14 amino acids. CDR1 is MNHEY and CDR2 is SVGAGI in the germline V gene. The V segment lost 5 bases and the J segment 4 bases; nucleotides outside the gene matches: 7. The CDR3 is CASSRPGTAYGYTF. CDR3 nucleotides: TGTGCCAGCAGTCGCCCCGGGACAGCCTATGGCTACACCTTC.

The CDR3 loop is CASSLRQNQPQHF. The DNA of the CDR3 is TGTGCCAGCAGTCTCCGACAGAATCAGCCCCAGCATTTT. V usage is TRBV6-6 and J usage is TRBJ1-5; tentative D call: TRBD1 (5 bases). The CDR3 consists of 13 residues. The V end was cut by 5 bases, the J end by 4 bases, with 9 bases between. From germline, CDR1 is MNHNY and CDR2 SVGAGI (reference sequence).

This clone was counted a few times. The chain combines TRBV10-2 with TRBJ1-1, with a tentative D call TRBD1 (6 bases). This CDR3 contains 15 residues. Germline V gene lookup returns CDR1 WSHSY and CDR2 SAAADI. V was clipped by 4 bases and J by 0 bases, with 12 bases between them. The CDR3 DNA sequence: TGCGCCAGCAGTGCGGACAGCTCCATGAACACTGAAGCTTTCTTT. Amino acids: CASSADSSMNTEAFF.

The chain uses TRBV29-1 and TRBJ1-2; no firm D call. The CDR3 totals 11 residues. V was shortened by 4 bases and J by 5 bases, with 8 bases between the two germline ends. Germline V gene sequence: CDR1 SQVTM, CDR2 ANQGSEA. The CDR3 here is CSVGPAYGYTF. The DNA of the CDR3 is TGCAGCGTTGGGCCAGCGTATGGCTACACCTTC.

This rearrangement joins TRBV18 to TRBJ1-1, with 8 bases identical to TRBD1. The CDR3 runs 15 residues. V lost 4 bases and J lost 2; bases outside the gene matches: 6. From germline, CDR1 is KGHSH and CDR2 LQKENI. The CDR3 coding sequence is TGTGCCAGCTCACGATTGACAGGGGACAACACTGAAGCTTTCTTT. Translation: CASSRLTGDNTEAFF. The full variable domain, completed using reference TRBV18 and TRBJ1-1, is NAGVMQNPRHLVRRRGQEARLRCSPMKGHSHVYWYRQLPEEGLKFMVYLQKENIIDESGMPKERFSAEFPKEGPSILRIQQVVRGDSAAYFCASSRLTGDNTEAFFGQGTRLTVV.

This chain links TRBV4-1 with TRBJ2-1; D gene uncertain. Germline V gene sequence: CDR1 MGHRA, CDR2 YSYEKL. This CDR3 spans 16 amino acids. Trimming left V 0 bases short and J 5 bases short, with 14 bases between. The CDR3 protein is CASSQDRSSLDNEQFF. The CDR3 region has the DNA TGCGCCAGCAGCCAAGATAGAAGTAGCCTCGACAATGAGCAGTTCTTC.

The chain couples TRBV30 to TRBJ2-7, with D perhaps TRBD2 (6 bases). The V end was cut by 4 bases, the J end by 0 bases, with 13 bases between. CDR1 and CDR2 (germline): GTSNPN, SVGIG (reference sequence). This CDR3 is built from 14 residues. CDR3: CAWTSGTRSYEQYF. The CDR3 nucleotides are TGTGCCTGGACTTCCGGGACTCGCTCCTACGAGCAGTACTTC.

In DNA form, the CDR3 reads TGTGCCAGCAGCTTGGGAGGTGGGGCGGCTCTCGCAGATACGCAGTATTTT. Translated: CASSLGGGAALADTQYF. The J gene is TRBJ2-3, the V gene TRBV5-8, with D perhaps matching TRBD1 (5 bases). This CDR3 comprises 17 residues. Trimming took off 0 bases at V and 4 bases at J, with 18 bases between the two ends. The germline gives CDR1 SGHTS, CDR2 YDEGEE.

V usage is TRBV4-1 and J usage is TRBJ2-5; 9 nucleotides agree with TRBD2. The CDR3 is 16 amino acids. The junction had 7 bases not matched to a gene; V was cut back by 2 bases and J by 3 bases. Germline assignment: CDR1 MGHRA and CDR2 YSYEKL. The CDR3 sequence is CASSQSPIAGEETQYF. CDR3 sequence (DNA): TGCGCCAGCAGCCAATCACCAATAGCGGGGGAAGAGACCCAGTACTTC.

This rearrangement joins TRBV2 to TRBJ1-2; 7 nucleotides line up with TRBD1. V was pared by 6 bases and J by 3 bases, with 7 bases of the junction left unmatched. The CDR3 extends over 14 amino acids. Germline CDR1 and CDR2: SNHLY and FYNNEI. The CDR3 is CASSAPTGDYGYTF. CDR3 bases: TGTGCCAGCAGCGCTCCCACAGGGGACTATGGCTACACCTTC.

This clone was counted only a few times. The rearrangement links TRBV4-1 to TRBJ2-1; 10 bases are shared with TRBD2. This CDR3 contains 16 residues. With 4 bases clipped from V and 7 bases from J, the junction kept 10 bases outside the gene matches. Per the germline V gene, CDR1 is MGHRA and CDR2 is YSYEKL. CDR3 in DNA: TGCGCCAGCAGCCGCCAAGCGGGGGGGGTTTTGAATGAGCAGTTCTTC. It yields the protein CASSRQAGGVLNEQFF.